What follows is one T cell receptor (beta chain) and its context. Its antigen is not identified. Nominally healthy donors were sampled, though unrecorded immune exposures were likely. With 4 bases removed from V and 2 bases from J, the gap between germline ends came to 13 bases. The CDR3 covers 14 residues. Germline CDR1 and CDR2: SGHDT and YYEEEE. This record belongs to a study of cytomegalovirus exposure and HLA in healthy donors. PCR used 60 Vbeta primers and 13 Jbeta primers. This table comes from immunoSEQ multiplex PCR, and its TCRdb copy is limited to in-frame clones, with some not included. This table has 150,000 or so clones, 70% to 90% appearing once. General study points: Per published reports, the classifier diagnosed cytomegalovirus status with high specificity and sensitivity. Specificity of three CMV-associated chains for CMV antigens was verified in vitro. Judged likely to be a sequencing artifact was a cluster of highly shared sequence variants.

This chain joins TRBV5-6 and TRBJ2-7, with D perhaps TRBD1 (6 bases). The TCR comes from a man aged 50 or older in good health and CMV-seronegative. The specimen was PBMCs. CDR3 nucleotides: TGTGCCAGCAGCCGTCGGGACACTACCTACGAGCAGTACTTC. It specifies CASSRRDTTYEQYF.